Given below is one T cell receptor (beta chain) in context. Its antigen is as yet unknown. J was trimmed by 4 bases and V by 8 bases; bases with no gene match: 6. The CDR3 length is 14 residues. CDR1 and CDR2 from the germline V gene are MNHNS and SASEGT. This entry is derived from a study of post-analysis software for immune sequencing data. Looking at the study overall: In terms of disease course, relapsing-remitting, secondary progressive and progressive-relapsing multiple sclerosis were included.

Carried by the TCR beta cDNA libraries were unique molecular identifiers. Each sample of about 0.95 to 11 million input T cells yielded around 500,000 cDNA molecules, so each molecule approximated one T cell. In TCRdb, the PCR reads were re-called with MiXCR into one record per CDR3 protein. The repertoire includes more than 450,000 distinct CDR3 sequences, approximately 31% of them detected once, and around 6% sits in the top ten. Points from the study as a whole: Compared against controls, patients with multiple sclerosis displayed significantly lower normalized Chao1 diversity. Higher frequency in patients than in controls was seen for roughly five TRBV segments, with TRBV5-6, TRBV5-1 and TRBV20-1 among them. F-measure co-clustering was strong for batch-matched samples.

Input material: blood. The chain carries TRBV6-1 and TRBJ1-5; 9 bases are a match to TRBD1. This sequence originates from a girl younger than 18 with multiple sclerosis. CDR3 residues: CASLQGARNQPQHF. The CDR3 nucleotides read TGTGCCAGCCTACAGGGGGCGAGGAATCAGCCCCAGCATTTT.